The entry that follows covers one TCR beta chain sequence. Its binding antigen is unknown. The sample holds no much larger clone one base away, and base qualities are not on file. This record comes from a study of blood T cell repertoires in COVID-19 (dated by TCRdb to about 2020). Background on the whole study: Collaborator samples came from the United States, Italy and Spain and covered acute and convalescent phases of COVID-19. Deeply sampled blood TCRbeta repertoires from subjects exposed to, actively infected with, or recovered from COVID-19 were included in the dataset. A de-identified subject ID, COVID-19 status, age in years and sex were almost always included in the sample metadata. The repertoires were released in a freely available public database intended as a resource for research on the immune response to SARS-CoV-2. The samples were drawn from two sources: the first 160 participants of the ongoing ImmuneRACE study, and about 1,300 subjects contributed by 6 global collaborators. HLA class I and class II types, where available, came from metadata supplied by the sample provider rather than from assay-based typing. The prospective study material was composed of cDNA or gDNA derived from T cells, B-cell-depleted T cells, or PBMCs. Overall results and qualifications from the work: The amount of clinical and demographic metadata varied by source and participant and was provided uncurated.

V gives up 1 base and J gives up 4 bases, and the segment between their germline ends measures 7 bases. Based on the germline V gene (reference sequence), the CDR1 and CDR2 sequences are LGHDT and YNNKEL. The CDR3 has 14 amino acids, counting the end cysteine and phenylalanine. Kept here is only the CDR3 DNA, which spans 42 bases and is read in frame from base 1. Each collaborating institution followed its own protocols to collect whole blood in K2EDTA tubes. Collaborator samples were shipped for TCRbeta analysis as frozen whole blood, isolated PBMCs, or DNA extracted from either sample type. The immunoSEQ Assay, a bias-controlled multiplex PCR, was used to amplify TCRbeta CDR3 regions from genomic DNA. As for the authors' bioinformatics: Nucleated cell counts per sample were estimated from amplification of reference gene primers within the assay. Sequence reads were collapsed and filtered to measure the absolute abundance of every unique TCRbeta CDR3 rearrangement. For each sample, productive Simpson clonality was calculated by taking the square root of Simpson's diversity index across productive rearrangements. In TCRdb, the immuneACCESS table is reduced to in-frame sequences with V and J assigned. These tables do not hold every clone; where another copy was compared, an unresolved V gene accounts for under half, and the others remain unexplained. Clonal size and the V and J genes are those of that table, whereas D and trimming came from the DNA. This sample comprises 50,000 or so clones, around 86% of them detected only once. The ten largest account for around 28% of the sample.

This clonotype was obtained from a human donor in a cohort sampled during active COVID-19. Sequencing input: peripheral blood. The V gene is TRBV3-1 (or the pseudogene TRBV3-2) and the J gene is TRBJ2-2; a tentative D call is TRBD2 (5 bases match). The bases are TGTGCCAGCAGCCAAGGGCTAGCCACCGGGGAGCTGTTTTTT. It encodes CASSQGLATGELFF.